The 2 T cell receptor beta chains presented below share a single source sample, sequenced in a study of cytomegalovirus exposure and HLA in healthy donors. Vbeta (60) and Jbeta (13) primers were used in the PCR. Using immunoSEQ multiplex PCR, the repertoire was profiled, and TCRdb retains in-frame clones only, with some absent. The sample holds about 130,000 clones. Sequencing used PBMCs. Source of these receptors: a man aged 25-40 years in good health and CMV-seronegative.

The chain carries TRBV4-3 and TRBJ2-5; TRBD2 aligns across 7 bases. The J call may be incorrect, as the DNA end agrees better with TRBJ2-7. This CDR3 comprises 17 residues. Germline CDR1 and CDR2: LGHNA and YSLEER. CDR3 amino acids: CASSQDRFGGSRYEQYF. In DNA, the CDR3 is TGCGCCAGCAGCCAAGATCGCTTCGGCGGGAGTAGGTACGAGCAGTACTTC.

The genes are TRBV10-3 and TRBJ1-2; the D is unclear. CDR3 size: 11 residues. Between the trimmed V and J ends, which lost 3 bases and 4 bases, there was a span of 3 bases. Germline assignment: CDR1 ENHRY and CDR2 SYGVKD. This CDR3 is CAISDFYGYTF. CDR3 sequence (DNA): TGTGCCATCAGTGACTTCTATGGCTACACCTTC.